The 16 T cell receptor beta chains listed next were all sequenced from one sample in a study of cytomegalovirus exposure and HLA in healthy donors. PCR involved 60 Vbeta and 13 Jbeta primers. Measured with immunoSEQ multiplex PCR; TCRdb has only the in-frame clones, and not every one. The repertoire includes 100,000 to 150,000 clones, 60% to 85% of them detected once, and roughly 3.2% sits in the top ten. Sequencing used PBMCs. The receptor set was obtained from a man aged 30 to 45 in good health and CMV-seronegative.

The chain employs TRBV9 and TRBJ2-1, with 9 bases lining up with TRBD1. The germline V gene encodes CDR1 SGDLS and CDR2 YYNGEE. The junction had 9 bases not matched to a gene; V was cut back by 4 bases and J by 7 bases. The CDR3 has 15 amino acids. The chain's CDR3 is CASSQWGQGPNEQFF. The CDR3 bases are TGTGCCAGCAGCCAATGGGGACAGGGACCAAATGAGCAGTTCTTC. The variable domain in full, with the rest retrieved from reference TRBV9 and TRBJ2-1, is DSGVTQTPKHLITATGQRVTLRCSPRSGDLSVYWYQQSLDQGLQFLIQYYNGEERAKGNILERFSAQQFPDLHSELNLSSLELGDSALYFCASSQWGQGPNEQFFGPGTRLTVL.

This clone has only a few counts. V is TRBV6-5 and J is TRBJ1-5; D is perhaps TRBD1 (5 bases). The germline V gene has CDR1 MNHEY and CDR2 SVGAGI. V was clipped by 0 bases and J by 3 bases, with 9 bases between them. The CDR3 loop spans 15 amino acids. The CDR3 DNA reads as TGTGCCAGCAGTTACTCGGGGGGGGTCAATCAGCCCCAGCATTTT. Translating gives CASSYSGGVNQPQHF.

The sample holds many counts of this clone. V is TRBV6-1 and J is TRBJ2-1; TRBD2 agrees at 12 bases. Trimming removed 6 bases from V and 5 bases from J; junction bases left unmatched: 5. The CDR3 loop spans 15 amino acids. Germline-derived CDR1 and CDR2 are MNHNS and SASEGT. Written as DNA, the CDR3 is TGTGCCAGCAGCAAGACTAGCGGGAGCAACAATGAGCAGTTCTTC. Translating gives CASSKTSGSNNEQFF.

In its sample, this clone was seen a few times. The V call is TRBV7-2, the J call TRBJ2-2, with D perhaps TRBD1 (5 bases). Trimming removed 5 bases from V and 7 bases from J, with 14 bases in between. Germline CDR1 is SGHTA and CDR2 is FQGNSA. The CDR3 is 14 residues long. CDR3 nucleotides: TGTGCCAGCAGCCCTCGACAGACGCGCGGGGAGCTGTTTTTT. Protein: CASSPRQTRGELFF.

The J gene is TRBJ2-5, the V gene TRBV28, with TRBD2 identical over 10 bases. V lost 2 bases and J lost 5; bases outside the gene matches: 5. CDR3 length equals 15 residues. The V gene's germline CDR1 is MDHEN and CDR2 SYDVKM. CDR3 sequence reads: CASSLPGLAMETQYF. The CDR3 DNA reads TGTGCCAGCAGTTTACCGGGACTAGCGATGGAGACCCAGTACTTC.

V is TRBV5-6 and J is TRBJ1-4; TRBD1 matches 7 bases. The V gene end was trimmed by 5 bases and the J gene end by 10 bases; junction bases not matched to a gene: 14. Germline V gene lookup returns CDR1 SGHDT and CDR2 YYEEEE. The CDR3 extends over 15 amino acids. CDR3 DNA: TGTGCCAGCAGAAACGAAGGGGGCTCCGAAGGAAAACTGTTTTTT. Its protein product is CASRNEGGSEGKLFF.

The rearrangement links TRBV10-2 to TRBJ2-3; D not certain. The V gene lost 4 bases and the J gene lost 2 bases, with 4 bases spanning the gap. Germline V CDR1 and CDR2: WSHSY, SAAADI. The CDR3 spans 12 residues. The CDR3 sequence: CASSGATDTQYF. The CDR3 nucleotides read TGCGCCAGCAGTGGGGCCACAGATACGCAGTATTTT.

The chain employs TRBV19 and TRBJ1-1; no firm D call. The V gene's germline CDR1 is LNHDA and CDR2 SQIVND (reference sequence). V gave up 6 bases and J gave up 1 base, with 18 bases separating them. The CDR3 sequence is 16 residues long. The CDR3, as DNA: TGTGCCAGTAGAAGAGGGCGGAAAGCTGGGAACACTGAAGCTTTCTTT. The encoded protein is CASRRGRKAGNTEAFF. Complete variable domain (other parts from reference TRBV19 and TRBJ1-1): DGGITQSPKYLFRKEGQNVTLSCEQNLNHDAMYWYRQDPGQGLRLIYYSQIVNDFQKGDIAEGYSVSREKKESFPLTVTSAQKNPTAFYLCASRRGRKAGNTEAFFGQGTRLTVV.

V gene TRBV4-1 combines with J gene TRBJ2-3; unclear D gene. V was pared by 0 bases and J by 6 bases, with 7 bases between. Germline V gene data show CDR1 as MGHRA and CDR2 as YSYEKL. There are 13 residues in the CDR3. CDR3 DNA: TGCGCCAGCAGCCAAGATCGCGGCGATACGCAGTATTTT. As protein: CASSQDRGDTQYF.

This chain joins TRBV13 and TRBJ2-1; D unclear. The CDR3 has 12 amino acids. CDR1 and CDR2 (germline): PRHDT, FYEKMQ (reference sequence). V was shortened by 4 bases and J by 7 bases, with 8 bases between the two germline ends. CDR3 sequence: CASSSGRNEQFF. The CDR3 DNA sequence: TGTGCCAGCAGCTCAGGACGGAATGAGCAGTTCTTC.

The chain joins TRBV11-1 to TRBJ2-3; 14 nucleotides agree with TRBD2. The trim removed 6 bases at V and 0 bases at J, leaving 11 bases unmatched. CDR3 length equals 19 residues. Germline values: CDR1 SGHAT, CDR2 FQDESV (reference sequence). CDR3 sequence: CASRIGLAGGLLSTDTQYF. CDR3 coding DNA: TGTGCCAGCAGGATCGGACTAGCGGGGGGCCTTCTTAGCACAGATACGCAGTATTTT.

The rearrangement uses TRBV28 and TRBJ1-2, with TRBD1 identical over 9 bases. V shed 7 bases, J shed 8 bases, and the junction held 17 bases outside the gene matches. The germline gives CDR1 MDHEN, CDR2 SYDVKM. The CDR3 is 16 residues long. Written as DNA, the CDR3 is TGTGCCAGCACCTTGGGGGGGACAGGGAAAAATAAGGGCTACACCTTC. This codes for CASTLGGTGKNKGYTF.

As concerns this clone: The same CDR3 can be traced to other DNA sequences in this sample. V is TRBV28 and J is TRBJ1-1; 7 nucleotides agree with TRBD1. V shed 6 bases, J shed 2 bases, and the junction held 9 bases outside the gene matches. Germline-derived CDR1 and CDR2 are MDHEN and SYDVKM. This CDR3 is built from 15 residues. CDR3 sequence: CASSLPDRRNTEAFF. Here the CDR3 DNA reads TGTGCCAGCAGCTTGCCGGACAGGAGAAACACTGAAGCTTTCTTT.

V and J are TRBV4-1 and TRBJ1-4; no clear D gene. CDR1 and CDR2 (germline): MGHRA, YSYEKL. CDR3 length: 13 residues. V lost 3 bases and J 2 bases, leaving 4 bases between the germline ends. The CDR3 here is CASSHITNEKLFF. CDR3 nucleotides: TGCGCCAGCAGCCATATTACTAATGAAAAACTGTTTTTT.

The V call is TRBV27, the J call TRBJ1-5; 8 bases line up with TRBD1. This CDR3 is built from 16 residues. The V gene end was trimmed by 1 base and the J gene end by 2 bases; junction bases not matched to a gene: 4. Germline CDR1 is MNHEY and CDR2 is SMNVEV (reference sequence). The CDR3 loop reads CASSLYQGAGNQPQHF. CDR3 nucleotides: TGTGCCAGCAGTTTATACCAGGGGGCCGGCAATCAGCCCCAGCATTTT.

This clone occurred once. The chain joins TRBV9 to TRBJ1-4, with unresolved D. Trimming removed 4 bases from V and 13 bases from J, with 11 bases in between. This CDR3 spans 11 amino acids. Per germline, CDR1 SGDLS and CDR2 YYNGEE. For the CDR3, the DNA is TGTGCCAGCAGCCCCCCCGGAGGACTGTTTTTT. Translation: CASSPPGGLFF.